This is a list of T cell receptor beta chains from one sample in a study of early T cells in non-severe SARS-CoV-2 infection. One entry per CDR3 protein, called by TCRdb with MiXCR from the 5' RACE reads. The sample shows about 83,000 distinct CDR3 sequences, 9% to 15% of them seen only once. The sequencing sample was made of whole blood. These receptors all stem from an adult who was a healthcare worker with PCR-confirmed SARS-CoV-2 infection or an uninfected control (not recorded which). CDR3s include the opening cysteine and the closing phenylalanine or tryptophan. The D gene is left open where the match is weak. Only some rows state a clone size, as once, few, many or a class for expanded clones.

>TRBJ2-2|TRBV5-1|NA|few
CASSLDPGTPNTGELFF
TGCGCCAGCAGCTTGGATCCGGGGACACCAAACACCGGGGAGCTGTTTTTT
>TRBJ1-5|TRBV12-3/TRBV12-4|NA|many
CASSSSQKIQPQHF
TGTGCCAGCAGCTCCTCCCAAAAAATTCAGCCCCAGCATTTT
>TRBJ1-2|TRBV4-3|NA|few
CASSEAGTGYGYTF
TGCGCCAGCAGCGAAGCGGGTACAGGATATGGCTACACCTTC
>TRBJ2-4|TRBV20-1|TRBD1|NA
CSASYATGKNIQYF
TGCAGTGCTAGTTATGCGACAGGGAAAAACATTCAGTACTTC
>TRBJ2-3|TRBV11-2|TRBD2|NA
CASSLLTSGSTDTQYF
TGTGCCAGCAGCTTACTTACTAGCGGGTCCACAGATACGCAGTATTTT
>TRBJ1-3|TRBV6-5|NA|many
CASSADAGRGNTIYF
TGTGCCAGCAGCGCCGACGCAGGGAGAGGAAACACCATATATTTT
>TRBJ2-7|TRBV5-1|NA|NA
CASSLRQSSYEQYF
TGCGCCAGCAGCTTGAGACAGAGCTCCTACGAGCAGTACTTC
>TRBJ2-3|TRBV5-1|TRBD2|NA
CASSLEPGLATDTQYF
TGCGCCAGCAGCTTGGAACCGGGACTAGCGACAGATACGCAGTATTTT
>TRBJ2-1|TRBV28|NA|few
CASRSGTASHNEQFF
TGTGCCAGCAGATCCGGGACGGCGAGCCACAATGAGCAGTTCTTC
>TRBJ2-2|TRBV5-5|NA|few
CASSLGSRNTGELFF
TGTGCCAGCAGCTTGGGGTCCAGAAACACCGGGGAGCTGTTTTTT
>TRBJ2-7|TRBV25-1|NA|many
CASSDRSGTYEQYF
TGTGCCAGCAGTGATCGTTCCGGGACCTACGAGCAGTACTTC
>TRBJ1-1|TRBV6-2/TRBV6-3|NA|NA
CASSYSMVTAFF
TGTGCCAGCAGTTACTCGATGGTAACGGCTTTCTTT
>TRBJ2-7|TRBV6-5|TRBD1|NA
CASTGGQGVYEQYF
TGTGCCAGCACCGGGGGACAGGGGGTATACGAGCAGTACTTC
>TRBJ2-1|TRBV6-2/TRBV6-3|TRBD2|NA
CASNSGGSGSGEQFF
TGTGCCAGCAACTCAGGAGGTAGCGGGAGTGGTGAGCAGTTCTTC
>TRBJ1-3|TRBV3-1|NA|NA
CASSQSIGNTIYF
TGTGCCAGCAGCCAATCTATTGGAAACACCATATATTTT
>TRBJ2-1|TRBV19|TRBD2|few
CASSITAGGAGEQFF
TGTGCCAGTAGTATAACCGCGGGAGGGGCTGGTGAGCAGTTCTTC
>TRBJ1-2|TRBV10-3|TRBD1|NA
CAISRTGPYGYTF
TGTGCCATCAGTCGGACAGGGCCCTATGGCTACACCTTC
>TRBJ2-1|TRBV5-5|TRBD2|NA
CASSRGLAGGPSEQFF
TGTGCCAGCAGCCGTGGGCTAGCGGGAGGGCCGAGCGAGCAGTTCTTC
>TRBJ1-1|TRBV7-2|TRBD1|few
CASSLVGTGWSDEAFF
TGTGCCAGCAGCTTAGTCGGGACAGGGTGGAGTGATGAAGCTTTCTTT
>TRBJ2-3|TRBV2|NA|many
CASSSQSTDTQYF
TGTGCCAGCAGTTCGCAGTCCACAGATACGCAGTATTTT
>TRBJ2-6|TRBV9|NA|NA
CASSVAPVLSGANVLTF
TGTGCCAGCAGCGTAGCTCCAGTACTCTCTGGGGCCAACGTCCTGACTTTC
>TRBJ2-2|TRBV7-2|NA|NA
CASSLSTNTGELFF
TGTGCCAGCAGCTTAAGTACGAACACCGGGGAGCTGTTTTTT
>TRBJ1-3|TRBV7-2|NA|NA
CASSLKGGNTIYF
TGTGCCAGCAGCTTAAAGGGAGGAAACACCATATATTTT
>TRBJ2-7|TRBV7-2|TRBD2|few
CASRLAVGYEQYF
TGTGCCAGCAGACTAGCGGTGGGATACGAGCAGTACTTC
>TRBJ2-4|TRBV11-2|NA|few
CASRQEADIQYF
TGTGCCAGCAGACAGGAGGCGGACATTCAGTACTTC
>TRBJ1-5|TRBV24-1|TRBD1|NA
CATSDRAQPQHF
TGTGCCACCAGCGACAGGGCTCAGCCCCAGCATTTT
>TRBJ1-2|TRBV12-3/TRBV12-4|TRBD1|NA
CASSRTGGGYGYTF
TGTGCCAGCAGTAGGACAGGGGGCGGCTATGGCTACACCTTC